This T cell receptor (beta chain) was sequenced in a study of shared clonotypes between healthy human individuals (dated by TCRdb to the early 2020s). General notes on the study: The cohort comprised a couple of women and a few men aged 18 to 49 years. For each donor, CD4 naive and CD4 memory were each given three plates, CD8 naive was given two plates, and CD8 memory was given one plate. Blood TCR repertoires of five healthy adults were deeply sequenced to estimate repertoire size and the extent of clonotype sharing between individuals. Per donor, leukapheresis produced somewhere between about 0.85 and 9.5 billion PBMCs. To increase sequencing depth and limit assay-specific biases, different laboratories used diverse techniques to prepare libraries and sequence TCR repertoires.

With regard to this clone: Its antigen is still unknown. Base-call qualities are not available, and no considerably larger clone is one nucleotide away.

From the cysteine up to the phenylalanine, the CDR3 has a length of 17 residues. Only CDR3 DNA is held: 51 bases, read in frame from base 1. V lost 0 bases and J lost 0 bases, and the count of bases not matched to a germline gene is 7. CDR1 and CDR2, per the germline V gene (reference sequence), are SEHNR and FQNEAQ. CD8 naive samples were CD45RO-negative cells positively selected for CCR7, giving a CD45RA+CCR7+ population that excluded TemRA cells. Donors were healthy HIV-negative adults with no recently reported acute infections or vaccinations. Every donor was a Caucasian adult residing in Nashville, Tennessee, USA. After blood collection by leukapheresis, PBMCs were isolated using Ficoll-Histopaque density gradient centrifugation and then cryopreserved in the vapor phase of liquid nitrogen. Purity and quantity of every magnetically sorted T cell population were checked by analytical flow cytometry. Genomic DNA was isolated from every sorted fraction and measured by UV absorbance on a Nanodrop 2000c.

Using the deep immunoSEQ assay, multiplex PCR amplified TCR CDR3 regions from genomic DNA. Extracted genomic DNA from each cell subset was distributed evenly across all wells of several immunoSEQ 96-well plates, and each plate was treated as a replicate. Each replicate PCR for sorted subsets received roughly 0.2 ug genomic DNA, equal to about 29,000 T cell genomes. Purified libraries were measured with a Qubit 3.0 fluorometer, size-checked on a Bioanalyzer 2100, and measured again with the KAPA Library Quantification kit. Every immunoSEQ 96-well plate was sequenced on a separate single-read 150-cycle Illumina NextSeq 550 flow cell. On the study's bioinformatics: Because only junctional sequences without quality scores were contained in the immunoSEQ output, filtering matching that applied to full-length reads could not be performed. To assign V/J genes and CDR3, sequences were annotated against IMGT germline references using PyIR, a Python wrapper for IgBLAST v1.9. Reads with weak V/J assignments (E-value above 1e-6), missing CDR3, stop codons, out-of-frame junctions, or ambiguous translated residues were removed. V3J clonotypes were defined by identical inferred V gene, J gene, and CDR3 amino acid sequence. Percentage overlap between repertoires was calculated by dividing the number of shared unique clonotypes by the size of the smaller repertoire. RTK rarefaction, the Chao1 estimator, and Recon v2.1 estimates of unobserved clonotypes were used to assess repertoire richness. Generation probabilities for all TCRbeta clonotypes obtained by the gDNA method from several donors were computed using OLGA. Held by TCRdb, this immuneACCESS table contains in-frame sequences only and omits some clones. Under half of the omission traces to an unresolved V gene where checked; the cause of the rest is unknown. That table is the source of V, J and clone size, and D and trimming were worked out from the DNA. The sample table lists about 2.1 million clones, under 95% of them with a count of one. 1.5% to 2% of the sample goes to the ten largest clones.

General study outcomes and caveats: Estimated clonotype richness was generally larger for naive than for memory subsets. Sampling was restricted to blood, and TCR repertoires in tissues likely differ from the TCR repertoires found in blood. Based on pairwise subsampling, the degree of clonotype sharing among donors was expected to be affected by sequencing depth. Sharing across several donors was observed for around 4.8% of naive CD4, under 4% of naive CD8, 2% to 2.5% of memory CD4, and 0.4% of memory CD8 clonotypes. Even with the large sequencing depth, rarefaction of the sorted-subset datasets indicated that sequencing was incomplete. Higher generation probabilities were observed for clonotypes shared by all four sorted-subset donors than for non-shared clonotypes. Because the study included a small number of donors, the genetic and exposure-history diversity represented was limited.

The TCR comes from a man aged 18 to 30 in good health. Some clones in this sample may be carry-over from other donors' samples. Rearrangement joined TRBV7-9 to TRBJ2-5; the central 7 bases match TRBD1. The sequenced sample consisted of naive CD8+ T cells from PBMCs. In the paper's terms, the cell subset or site label means: CD45RA+CCR7+. CDR3 reads: CASSLALETGYQETQYF. The DNA is as follows: TGTGCCAGCAGCTTAGCGCTTGAGACAGGGTACCAAGAGACCCAGTACTTC.